The rows below give T cell receptor beta chains drawn from one sample of a study of cytomegalovirus exposure and HLA in healthy donors. Repertoires were generated with immunoSEQ multiplex PCR, while TCRdb's copy carries only in-frame clones and drops some. This table has 150,000 to 180,000 clones, 85% to 90% appearing once. The sample was PBMCs. The receptor set was obtained from a human donor in good health. Each CDR3 is given without its conserved first and last residue. Fields, in order: clone size, J gene, V gene, CDR3 protein. Size is stated for part of the rows, as once, few or many counts, or as a class when the clone is expanded.

size: -
J: TRBJ1-5
V: TRBV6-6
CDR3: ASSFPGGSNQPQH

size: -
J: TRBJ1-5
V: TRBV19
CDR3: ASSMSENQPQH

size: -
J: TRBJ2-5
V: TRBV7-8
CDR3: ASSSPRQTSETTPQETQY

size: -
J: -
V: TRBV2
CDR3: ASTQSLAGHYLT

size: once
J: TRBJ1-2
V: TRBV6-5
CDR3: ASKGTGGGYGYT

size: -
J: TRBJ1-3
V: TRBV5-1
CDR3: ASSLTTGSGNTIY

size: -
J: TRBJ1-2
V: TRBV11-2
CDR3: ASSLVPDINYGYT

size: few
J: TRBJ2-7
V: TRBV14
CDR3: ASSQRLDARVPYEQY

size: -
J: TRBJ1-2
V: TRBV5-4
CDR3: ASRDRQGNSNYGYT

size: -
J: TRBJ2-3
V: TRBV27
CDR3: AIKGTSVTDTQY

size: -
J: TRBJ2-1
V: TRBV6-5
CDR3: ASSPRGAREQF

size: -
J: TRBJ1-2
V: TRBV7-9
CDR3: ASSPHGTENYGYT

size: -
J: TRBJ2-1
V: TRBV9
CDR3: ASSVGVAWSYNEQF

size: -
J: TRBJ2-3
V: TRBV27
CDR3: ASSSPGTSLDTQY

size: -
J: TRBJ2-3
V: TRBV5-1
CDR3: ASSLSGGTDTQY

size: -
J: TRBJ2-1
V: TRBV6-5
CDR3: ASSHDRGPTNEQF

size: -
J: TRBJ2-4
V: TRBV28
CDR3: ASSFRAISSWLNIQY

size: -
J: TRBJ2-1
V: TRBV7-2
CDR3: ASSLVGTVSYNEQF

size: few
J: TRBJ1-5
V: TRBV25-1
CDR3: ASSGFGPQH

size: -
J: TRBJ2-7
V: TRBV29-1
CDR3: SVLTVYEQY

size: few
J: TRBJ2-1
V: TRBV19
CDR3: ASSIGVRYEQF

size: -
J: TRBJ2-5
V: TRBV5-4
CDR3: ASSLAARRETQY

size: -
J: TRBJ1-2
V: TRBV11-2
CDR3: ASSLDLVTGDGYT

size: once
J: TRBJ1-1
V: TRBV5-8
CDR3: ASSHSWRNTEAF

size: -
J: TRBJ1-5
V: TRBV7-2
CDR3: ASSFNRGVDQPQH

size: -
J: TRBJ2-2
V: TRBV5-1
CDR3: ASEFNTGELF

size: -
J: TRBJ2-2
V: TRBV7-9
CDR3: ASTLTGDTGELF

size: -
J: TRBJ2-1
V: TRBV10-3
CDR3: AISSDGYNEQF

size: -
J: TRBJ2-7
V: TRBV5-1
CDR3: ASSFEQGTYEQY

size: -
J: TRBJ2-3
V: TRBV30
CDR3: AWSVLATDTQY

size: -
J: TRBJ1-1
V: TRBV18
CDR3: ASSPIGVGTEAF

size: -
J: TRBJ1-1
V: TRBV28
CDR3: ASSSQTVLAF

size: -
J: TRBJ2-7
V: TRBV19
CDR3: ASSMTSSQTYEQY

size: -
J: TRBJ2-2
V: TRBV27
CDR3: ASSFIVRGQGETGELF

size: many
J: TRBJ2-7
V: TRBV18
CDR3: ASSRLDRGALSYEQY

size: -
J: TRBJ1-5
V: TRBV7-2
CDR3: ASSLVQGDGNQPQH

size: -
J: TRBJ1-3
V: TRBV7-3
CDR3: ASSPQAGNTIY

size: -
J: TRBJ1-4
V: TRBV28
CDR3: ASSLSSGSNEKLF

size: -
J: TRBJ2-7
V: TRBV7-6
CDR3: ASSPGTDPYEQY

size: -
J: TRBJ2-7
V: TRBV15
CDR3: ATSAQRGPYEQY

size: few
J: TRBJ1-6
V: TRBV7-2
CDR3: ASRDDRRDNSPLH

size: -
J: TRBJ1-5
V: TRBV4-1
CDR3: ASSQDLYRGTSNQPQH

size: -
J: TRBJ1-2
V: TRBV6-1
CDR3: ASSVRDRVSLYGYT

size: -
J: TRBJ2-1
V: TRBV5-1
CDR3: ASRPSGREYNEQF

size: -
J: TRBJ2-5
V: TRBV7-2
CDR3: ASSPTGPPETQY

size: -
J: TRBJ2-1
V: TRBV30
CDR3: AWSRTHPYNEQF

size: -
J: TRBJ2-7
V: TRBV7-9
CDR3: ASSLRWGDEQY

size: -
J: TRBJ1-6
V: TRBV7-9
CDR3: ASSSTGGSPLH

size: -
J: TRBJ2-1
V: TRBV5-1
CDR3: ASSLFQGSYNEQF